These T cell receptor beta chains were read from a single sample in a study of T cells after somatic rescue of genetic block. Here immunoSEQ multiplex PCR was the method, and the copy in TCRdb shows in-frame clones only, minus some. The sample contains some 15,000 clones, over 70% of which appear only once. The sequenced sample consisted of peripheral blood mononuclear cells (PBMCs). The receptors were gathered from a boy between 10 and 17 years old. Each CDR3 is given with its conserved first and last residue. A D gene is named only where the DNA matches it firmly. Some rows have no size entry. The others give once, few or many, or a class for an expanded clone.

v_call	d_call	j_call	clone_size	cdr3_nt	cdr3_aa
TRBV6-1	NA	TRBJ2-1	NA	TGTGCCAGCAGTGCTAGCTGGAATGAGCAGTTCTTC	CASSASWNEQFF
TRBV28	NA	TRBJ2-3	NA	TGTGCCAGCAGTTTAGCAGGGGTGCGTGCAGATACGCAGTATTTT	CASSLAGVRADTQYF
TRBV10-3	TRBD1	TRBJ1-2	NA	TGTGCCATCAGTGAGTTTGGGACAGATGGCTACACCTTC	CAISEFGTDGYTF
TRBV7-2	NA	TRBJ1-2	once	TGTGCCAGCAGCTTGGGGCGGGGGACATCAAGAGGCTACACCTTC	CASSLGRGTSRGYTF
TRBV10-3	NA	TRBJ2-3	NA	TGTGCCATCAGTGAGCCGCGAATGGACCGGCGGGCAGATACGCAGTATTTT	CAISEPRMDRRADTQYF
TRBV5-4	NA	TRBJ1-2	NA	TGTGCCAGCAGCTTGGTTCAGGACTATGGCTACACCTTC	CASSLVQDYGYTF
TRBV2	TRBD1	TRBJ1-5	NA	TGTGCCAGCAGAGACAGGGTTAATCAGCCCCAGCATTTT	CASRDRVNQPQHF
TRBV5-5	NA	TRBJ2-2	NA	TGTGCCAGCAGCTTCAGGTGGACAGACGCGAACACCGGGGAGCTGTTTTTT	CASSFRWTDANTGELFF
TRBV5-6	TRBD2	TRBJ2-7	once	TGTGCCAGCAGCGCAGGACTAGCGGGCCTCTACGAGCAGTACTTC	CASSAGLAGLYEQYF
TRBV13	NA	TRBJ2-7	medium-sized	TGTGCCAGCAGCTCAAGGCAGGGTGATCCCTACGAGCAGTACTTC	CASSSRQGDPYEQYF
TRBV7-6	NA	TRBJ2-7	NA	TGTGCCAGCAGCTCTACAGGGAGGGGGCCCTACGAGCAGTACTTC	CASSSTGRGPYEQYF
TRBV27	NA	TRBJ2-3	NA	TGTGCCAGCAGTTTAGGCCCCCCGCGGGATTGGTCAGATACGCAGTATTTT	CASSLGPPRDWSDTQYF
TRBV5-1	NA	TRBJ2-1	NA	TGCGCCAGCAGCCTTGGAGGGACAGTCCCTAATGAGCAGTTCTTC	CASSLGGTVPNEQFF
TRBV18	NA	TRBJ1-2	NA	TGTGCCAGCTCTTTGGATAACTATGGCTACACCTTC	CASSLDNYGYTF
TRBV7-3	TRBD1	TRBJ2-2	NA	TGTGCCAGCAGCAGAGGGACAGGGCGCGGGACCGGGGAGCTGTTTTTT	CASSRGTGRGTGELFF
TRBV10-3	TRBD2	TRBJ2-6	once	TGTGCCATCAGTGACCTCGGGGGGAGAGTAACCAACGTCCTGACTTTC	CAISDLGGRVTNVLTF
TRBV11-2	NA	TRBJ2-7	NA	TGTGCCAGCAGCTTAGCTACTAGCCTATACGAGCAGTACTTC	CASSLATSLYEQYF
TRBV5-7	NA	TRBJ2-7	NA	TGTGCCACCTGGAAGGCCGGGATAACCTACGAGCAGTACTTC	CATWKAGITYEQYF